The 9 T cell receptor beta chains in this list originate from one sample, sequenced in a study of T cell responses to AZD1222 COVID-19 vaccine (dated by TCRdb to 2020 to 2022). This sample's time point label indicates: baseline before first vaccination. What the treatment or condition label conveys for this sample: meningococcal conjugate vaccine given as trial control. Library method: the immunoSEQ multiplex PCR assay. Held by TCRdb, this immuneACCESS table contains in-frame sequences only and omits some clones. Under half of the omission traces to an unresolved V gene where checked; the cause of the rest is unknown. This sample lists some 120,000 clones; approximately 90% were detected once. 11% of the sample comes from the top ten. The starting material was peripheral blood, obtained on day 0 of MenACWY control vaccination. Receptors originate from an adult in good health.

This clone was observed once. This CDR3 reads CASSLWGLAGAGELFF. The DNA of the CDR3 is TGTGCCAGCAGCTTGTGGGGACTAGCGGGAGCCGGGGAGCTGTTTTTT. The chain has TRBV5-6 and TRBJ2-2; 14 bases agree with TRBD2. This CDR3 contains 16 residues. Trimming took 1 base from V and 6 from J; bases not matched to a gene: 2. The germline V gene encodes CDR1 SGHDT and CDR2 YYEEEE.

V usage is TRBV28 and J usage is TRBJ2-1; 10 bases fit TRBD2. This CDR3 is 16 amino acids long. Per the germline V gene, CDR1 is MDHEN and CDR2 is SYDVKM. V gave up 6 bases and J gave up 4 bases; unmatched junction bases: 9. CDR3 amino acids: CASRLLAGAGYNEQFF. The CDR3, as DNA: TGTGCCAGCAGACTTCTAGCGGGAGCTGGGTACAATGAGCAGTTCTTC.

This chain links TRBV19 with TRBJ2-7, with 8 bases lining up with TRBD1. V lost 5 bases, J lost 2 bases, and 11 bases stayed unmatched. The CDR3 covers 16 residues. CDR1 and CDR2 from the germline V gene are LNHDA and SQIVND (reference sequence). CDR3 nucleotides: TGTGCCAGTAGTTACTATCCGGGACAGGAGACCTACGAGCAGTACTTC. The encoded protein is CASSYYPGQETYEQYF. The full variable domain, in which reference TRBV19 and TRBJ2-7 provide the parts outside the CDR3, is DGGITQSPKYLFRKEGQNVTLSCEQNLNHDAMYWYRQDPGQGLRLIYYSQIVNDFQKGDIAEGYSVSREKKESFPLTVTSAQKNPTAFYLCASSYYPGQETYEQYFGPGTRLTVT.

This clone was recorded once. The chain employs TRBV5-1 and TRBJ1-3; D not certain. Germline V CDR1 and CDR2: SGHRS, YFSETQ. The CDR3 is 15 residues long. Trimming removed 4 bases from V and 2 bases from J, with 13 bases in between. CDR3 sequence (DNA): TGCGCCAGCAGCCCACAAGGGTTGCCTGGAAACACCATATATTTT. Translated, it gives CASSPQGLPGNTIYF.

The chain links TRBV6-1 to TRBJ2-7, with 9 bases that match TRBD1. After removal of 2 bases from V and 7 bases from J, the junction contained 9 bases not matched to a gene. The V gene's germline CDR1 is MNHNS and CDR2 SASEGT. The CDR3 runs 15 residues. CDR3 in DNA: TGTGCCAGCAGTGAAAGTGGACAGGGGAGGAGGGAGCAGTACTTC. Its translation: CASSESGQGRREQYF.

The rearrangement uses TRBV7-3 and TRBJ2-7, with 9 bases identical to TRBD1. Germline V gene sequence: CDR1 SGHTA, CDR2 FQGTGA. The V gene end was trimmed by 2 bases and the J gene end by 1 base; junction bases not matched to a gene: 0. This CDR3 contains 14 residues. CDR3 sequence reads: CASSLDRGSYEQYF. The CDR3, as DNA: TGTGCCAGCAGCTTAGACAGGGGGTCCTACGAGCAGTACTTC.

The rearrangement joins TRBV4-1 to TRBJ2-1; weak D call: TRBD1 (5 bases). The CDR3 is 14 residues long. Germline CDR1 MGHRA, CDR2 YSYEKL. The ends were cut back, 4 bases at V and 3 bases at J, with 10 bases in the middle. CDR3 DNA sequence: TGCGCCAGCAGCCGAACGACAGTCTACAATGAGCAGTTCTTC. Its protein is CASSRTTVYNEQFF.

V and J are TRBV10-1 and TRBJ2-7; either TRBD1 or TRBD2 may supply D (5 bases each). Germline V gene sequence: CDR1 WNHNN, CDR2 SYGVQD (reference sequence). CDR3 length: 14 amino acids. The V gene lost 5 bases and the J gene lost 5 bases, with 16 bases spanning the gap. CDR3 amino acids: CASSTGTAPNEQYF. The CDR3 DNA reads TGCGCCAGCAGTACCGGGACGGCCCCGAACGAGCAGTACTTC.

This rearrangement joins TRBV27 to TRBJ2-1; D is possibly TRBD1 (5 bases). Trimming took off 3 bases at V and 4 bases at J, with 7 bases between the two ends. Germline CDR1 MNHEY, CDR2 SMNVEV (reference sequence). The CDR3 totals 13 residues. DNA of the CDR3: TGTGCCAGCAGTTTGGACACATACAATGAGCAGTTCTTC. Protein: CASSLDTYNEQFF.